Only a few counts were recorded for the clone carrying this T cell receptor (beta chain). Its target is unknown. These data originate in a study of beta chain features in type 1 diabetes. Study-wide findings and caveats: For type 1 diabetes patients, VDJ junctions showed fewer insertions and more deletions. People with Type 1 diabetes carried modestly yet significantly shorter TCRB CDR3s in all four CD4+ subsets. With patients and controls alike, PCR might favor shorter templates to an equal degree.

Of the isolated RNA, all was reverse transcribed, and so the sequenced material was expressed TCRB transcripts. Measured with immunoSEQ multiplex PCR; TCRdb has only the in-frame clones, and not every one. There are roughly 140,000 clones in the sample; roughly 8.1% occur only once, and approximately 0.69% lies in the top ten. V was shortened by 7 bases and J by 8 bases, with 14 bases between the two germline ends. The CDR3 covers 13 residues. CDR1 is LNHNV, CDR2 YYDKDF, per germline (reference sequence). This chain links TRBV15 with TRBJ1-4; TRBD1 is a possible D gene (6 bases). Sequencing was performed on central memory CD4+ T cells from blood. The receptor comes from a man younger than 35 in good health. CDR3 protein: CATKNRDTEKLFF. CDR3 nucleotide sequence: TGTGCCACCAAGAATCGGGACACGGAAAAACTGTTTTTT. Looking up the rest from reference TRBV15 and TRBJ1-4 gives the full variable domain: DAMVIQNPRYQVTQFGKPVTLSCSQTLNHNVMYWYQQKSSQAPKLLFHYYDKDFNNEADTPDNFQSRRPNTSFCFLDIRSPGLGDTAMYLCATKNRDTEKLFFGSGTQLSVL.